What follows are 27 T cell receptor beta chains derived from one specimen sequenced in a study of OX40 agonist ivuxolimab in advanced cancers. TCRdb's table, derived via immunoSEQ multiplex PCR, lists solely in-frame clones and lacks some. The repertoire holds about 63,000 clones, with 65% to 85% as singletons. Source: CD4+ or CD8+ T cells sorted from blood, taken in a trial of the OX40 agonist ivuxolimab. Every receptor here comes from an adult with an advanced solid tumor such as melanoma, head and neck, liver or kidney cancer.

This chain uses TRBV5-5 with TRBJ1-5; D gene unclear. With 0 bases removed from V and 9 bases from J, the gap between germline ends came to 16 bases. The germline gives CDR1 SGHKS, CDR2 YYEKEE (reference sequence). This CDR3 has 15 amino acids. The CDR3 protein is CASSLGSAVDGPQHF. The CDR3 DNA follows: TGTGCCAGCAGCTTGGGGTCAGCAGTTGATGGGCCCCAGCATTTT.

The chain is built from TRBV6-5 and TRBJ2-3; TRBD1 matches 8 bases. Germline lookup yields CDR1 MNHEY and CDR2 SVGAGI. The CDR3 has 16 residues. Unmatched junction bases numbered 5, after V lost 1 base and J lost 2 bases. CDR3 sequence: CASSYFTGGATDTQYF. The CDR3 DNA is TGTGCCAGCAGTTACTTCACAGGGGGTGCCACAGATACGCAGTATTTT.

The sample holds a few counts of this clone. The CDR3 loop reads CATSRDAGTKGMLNTIYF. CDR3 coding DNA: TGTGCCACCAGCAGAGATGCAGGGACCAAAGGCATGCTAAACACCATATATTTT. The gene calls are TRBV15 and TRBJ1-3, with D perhaps matching TRBD1 (5 bases). The germline gives CDR1 LNHNV, CDR2 YYDKDF (reference sequence). The V gene lost 0 bases and the J gene lost 6 bases, with 21 bases spanning the gap. The CDR3 is 18 residues long.

The gene calls are TRBV2 and TRBJ2-7; perhaps TRBD1 as D (6 bases). The V and J ends lost 6 bases and 2 bases respectively, with 11 bases between them. Looked up from germline, CDR1 is SNHLY and CDR2 is FYNNEI. CDR3 size: 13 residues. CDR3 in amino acids: CASRFRQAYEQYF. The CDR3 DNA reads as TGTGCCAGCAGGTTTAGACAGGCCTACGAGCAGTACTTC.

The genes are TRBV7-9 and TRBJ2-4, with a tentative D call TRBD2 (6 bases). The ends were cut back, 5 bases at V and 0 bases at J, with 14 bases in the middle. The CDR3 extends over 16 amino acids. CDR1 and CDR2 (germline): SEHNR, FQNEAQ (reference sequence). As DNA, the CDR3 is TGTGCCAGCAGCCCTCCGGGAGCCATAGCCAAAAACATTCAGTACTTC. Translated: CASSPPGAIAKNIQYF.

The chain recombines TRBV7-9 with TRBJ2-7; a weak D match, TRBD1 (6 bases). This CDR3 comprises 15 residues. The V and J ends lost 0 bases and 6 bases respectively, with 15 bases between them. CDR1 and CDR2 (germline): SEHNR, FQNEAQ (reference sequence). The chain's CDR3 is CASSLAQGQLVEQYF. The CDR3 DNA reads TGTGCCAGCAGCTTAGCGCAGGGGCAGTTGGTCGAGCAGTACTTC.

The chain recombines TRBV7-9 with TRBJ2-7; 8 nucleotides agree with TRBD1. Germline assignment: CDR1 SEHNR and CDR2 FQNEAQ (reference sequence). CDR3 length: 14 residues. The ends lost 2 bases at V and 5 bases at J; junction bases unmatched: 5. The CDR3 loop is CASSLQQGDHEQYF. Here the CDR3 DNA reads TGTGCCAGCAGCTTACAACAGGGGGACCACGAGCAGTACTTC. The variable domain in full, with the rest retrieved from reference TRBV7-9 and TRBJ2-7, is DTGVSQNPRHKITKRGQNVTFRCDPISEHNRLYWYRQTLGQGPEFLTYFQNEAQLEKSRLLSDRFSAERPKGSFSTLEIQRTEQGDSAMYLCASSLQQGDHEQYFGPGTRLTVT.

The chain joins TRBV30 to TRBJ2-7; 7 bases align to TRBD1. Germline CDR1 reads GTSNPN; CDR2 reads SVGIG (reference sequence). The V gene end was trimmed by 8 bases and the J gene end by 3 bases; junction bases not matched to a gene: 7. The CDR3 loop spans 12 amino acids. DNA of the CDR3: TGTGCCCGAGGACAGGAGAACTACGAGCAGTACTTC. The encoded protein is CARGQENYEQYF.

This rearrangement joins TRBV6-6 to TRBJ1-5; D remains unclear. Germline V lookup: CDR1 MNHNY, CDR2 SVGAGI (reference sequence). Deletions cut 7 bases from V and 5 bases from J, with 9 bases between. The CDR3 length is 12 residues. The CDR3 spells CASTVSDQPQHF. For the CDR3, the DNA is TGTGCCAGCACCGTGTCCGATCAGCCCCAGCATTTT.

The J gene is TRBJ2-3, the V gene TRBV5-5, with D perhaps matching TRBD2 (6 bases). Germline-derived CDR1 and CDR2 are SGHKS and YYEKEE (reference sequence). This CDR3 comprises 15 residues. The V end was cut by 6 bases, the J end by 3 bases, with 17 bases between. The DNA for the CDR3 is TGTGCCAGCACCCATTCGCCCGGGAGAACAGATACGCAGTATTTT. Its protein product is CASTHSPGRTDTQYF. The complete variable domain, with remaining parts taken from reference TRBV5-5 and TRBJ2-3, reads DAGVTQSPTHLIKTRGQQVTLRCSPISGHKSVSWYQQVLGQGPQFIFQYYEKEERGRGNFPDRFSARQFPNYSSELNVNALLLGDSALYLCASTHSPGRTDTQYFGPGTRLTVL.

The chain employs TRBV19 and TRBJ2-3; tentative D call: TRBD2 (6 bases). CDR1 LNHDA and CDR2 SQIVND come from the germline V gene (reference sequence). This CDR3 comprises 15 residues. The germline V and J ends were trimmed by 8 bases and 0 bases, with 15 bases remaining between them. In DNA form, the CDR3 reads TGTGCCAGTCGGAGGGGTGGGGGTAGCACAGATACGCAGTATTTT. Translating it yields CASRRGGGSTDTQYF.

This chain connects TRBV5-1 to TRBJ2-1; 7 positions match TRBD2. Germline V lookup: CDR1 SGHRS, CDR2 YFSETQ. Germline trimming cut 3 bases from V and 6 bases from J; bases unmatched to any gene: 6. This CDR3 region has 14 residues. CDR3 in DNA: TGCGCCAGCAGCTCCTCGGCGGGGGTCAATGAGCAGTTCTTC. Protein: CASSSSAGVNEQFF. Filled out from reference TRBV5-1 and TRBJ2-1, the complete variable domain reads KAGVTQTPRYLIKTRGQQVTLSCSPISGHRSVSWYQQTPGQGLQFLFEYFSETQRNKGNFPGRFSGRQFSNSRSEMNVSTLELGDSALYLCASSSSAGVNEQFFGPGTRLTVL.

This clone was seen just once. The rearrangement joins TRBV5-5 to TRBJ1-3; no reliable D call. This CDR3 region has 16 residues. Germline CDR1 is SGHKS and CDR2 is YYEKEE (reference sequence). The V end was cut by 0 bases, the J end by 2 bases, with 12 bases between. CDR3 in amino acids: CASSLAAVSPGNTIYF. The CDR3 region has the DNA TGTGCCAGCAGCTTGGCCGCAGTGAGTCCTGGAAACACCATATATTTT.

This chain connects TRBV4-3 to TRBJ2-1, with D perhaps TRBD2 (5 bases). V lost 0 bases and J 3 bases, leaving 15 bases between the germline ends. The CDR3 loop spans 17 amino acids. The V gene's germline CDR1 is LGHNA and CDR2 YSLEER. CDR3 amino acids: CASSQDRGWTSYNEQFF. DNA for the CDR3: TGCGCCAGCAGCCAAGATCGAGGGTGGACCAGCTACAATGAGCAGTTCTTC.

V is TRBV15 and J is TRBJ1-4; D not resolved. Trimming pared 0 bases from V and 7 bases from J, leaving 6 bases between. The CDR3 spans 13 residues. The germline CDR1 and CDR2 sequences are LNHNV and YYDKDF (reference sequence). The chain's CDR3 is CATSRDNPEKLFF. The CDR3 DNA is TGTGCCACCAGCAGAGACAATCCTGAAAAACTGTTTTTT. Filled out from reference TRBV15 and TRBJ1-4, the complete variable domain reads DAMVIQNPRYQVTQFGKPVTLSCSQTLNHNVMYWYQQKSSQAPKLLFHYYDKDFNNEADTPDNFQSRRPNTSFCFLDIRSPGLGDTAMYLCATSRDNPEKLFFGSGTQLSVL.

The CDR3 sequence: CASSHLRGGDSPLHF. The CDR3 DNA is TGTGCCAGCAGCCACCTTCGAGGGGGTGATTCACCCCTCCACTTT. V gene TRBV14 combines with J gene TRBJ1-6; D might be TRBD1 (6 bases). Trimming took off 3 bases at V and 8 bases at J, with 14 bases between the two ends. The CDR3 is 15 residues long. Germline V gene lookup returns CDR1 SGHDN and CDR2 FVKESK.

This clone has just one count. V gene TRBV28 combines with J gene TRBJ2-2, with D uncertain. Germline loops: CDR1 MDHEN, CDR2 SYDVKM. The CDR3 totals 16 residues. V gave up 2 bases and J gave up 1 base, with 11 bases separating them. The chain's CDR3 is CASSLAGNQNTGELFF. The CDR3 region has the DNA TGTGCCAGCAGTTTAGCAGGCAATCAGAACACCGGGGAGCTGTTTTTT.

V gene TRBV7-3 combines with J gene TRBJ1-2; 7 nucleotides line up with TRBD1. The CDR3 runs to 16 residues. V lost 5 bases and J lost 5; bases outside the gene matches: 14. Germline V gene data show CDR1 as SGHTA and CDR2 as FQGTGA. This CDR3 reads CASSRYQGEPSYGYTF. The DNA for the CDR3 is TGTGCCAGCAGCCGGTATCAGGGGGAGCCCTCGTATGGCTACACCTTC.

As for this clone: Compared with germline, one end of the junction differs, possibly owing to a read error. The chain combines TRBV4-2 with TRBJ2-3; 14 nucleotides align to TRBD2. CDR3 length: 20 amino acids. Looked up from germline, CDR1 is LGHNA and CDR2 is YNFKEQ. In DNA form, the CDR3 reads TGTGCCAGCAGCCAAGCCGGGGGGACTAGCGGGGGCCGTAGCACATATACGCAGTATTTT. Translated, it gives CASSQAGGTSGGRSTYTQYF.

V and J are TRBV6-6 and TRBJ2-7; no clear D gene. Germline V CDR1 and CDR2: MNHNY, SVGAGI (reference sequence). V lost 3 bases to trimming and J lost 2 bases, with 14 bases between them. The CDR3 covers 15 residues. CDR3 DNA sequence: TGTGCCAGCAGTTATTCGCCCGCATCAGCCTACGAGCAGTACTTC. Its protein product is CASSYSPASAYEQYF.

J is TRBJ2-3 and V is TRBV2; D gene unclear. CDR3 length equals 14 residues. Germline CDR1 is SNHLY and CDR2 is FYNNEI. Trimming took 3 bases from V and 3 from J, leaving 10 bases between them. The CDR3 sequence: CASSELTPTDTQYF. The CDR3 DNA sequence: TGTGCCAGCAGTGAGTTAACTCCTACAGATACGCAGTATTTT.

The chain has TRBV16 and TRBJ1-4; D is undetermined. The CDR3 totals 15 residues. V lost 0 bases, J lost 3 bases, and 8 bases lay in between. Germline V gene lookup returns CDR1 KGHSY and CDR2 FQNENV. Here the CDR3 reads CASSQSAGSNEKLFF. Written as DNA, the CDR3 is TGTGCCAGCAGCCAATCTGCGGGGTCTAATGAAAAACTGTTTTTT.

The chain has TRBV5-1 and TRBJ1-5; 8 bases are a match to TRBD1. Germline lookup yields CDR1 SGHRS and CDR2 YFSETQ. The CDR3 spans 15 residues. V lost 4 bases, J lost 1 base, and 4 bases stayed unmatched. The CDR3 sequence is CASSLTGVSNQPQHF. In nucleotides, the CDR3 is TGCGCCAGCAGCCTGACAGGGGTGAGCAATCAGCCCCAGCATTTT.

Only one count was recorded for this clone. V usage is TRBV4-2 and J usage is TRBJ2-2; no clear D. The V gene's germline CDR1 is LGHNA and CDR2 YNFKEQ. The V end was cut by 1 base, the J end by 7 bases, with 13 bases between. This CDR3 contains 15 residues. CDR3: CASSQGQIRVGELFF. Here the CDR3 DNA reads TGTGCCAGCAGCCAAGGCCAGATTCGGGTCGGGGAGCTGTTTTTT.

The chain couples TRBV2 to TRBJ1-1, with D uncertain. Germline V lookup: CDR1 SNHLY, CDR2 FYNNEI. Trimming took 1 base from V and 5 from J, leaving 5 bases between them. The CDR3 loop spans 12 amino acids. The CDR3 bases are TGTGCCAGCAGTGAAGGCGGAACTGAAGCTTTCTTT. It is translated as CASSEGGTEAFF.

This clone has a count of ten or more. The CDR3 region has the DNA TGTGCCAGCAGCTCCCTGAAAAACACCGGGGAGCTGTTTTTT. Residues: CASSSLKNTGELFF. The chain uses TRBV7-9 and TRBJ2-2; D gene ambiguous. Germline loops: CDR1 SEHNR, CDR2 FQNEAQ (reference sequence). V lost 4 bases to trimming and J lost 2 bases, with 8 bases between them. This CDR3 comprises 14 residues.

The genes are TRBV5-1 and TRBJ2-1, with 8 bases fitting TRBD1. The CDR3 is made up of 16 amino acids. V trimming: 3 bases; J trimming: 5 bases; junction bases outside the gene matches: 10. CDR1 is SGHRS and CDR2 is YFSETQ in the germline V gene. CDR3 nucleotide sequence: TGCGCCAGCAGCTACTGGACAGGGAATACCCACAATGAGCAGTTCTTC. The encoded protein is CASSYWTGNTHNEQFF.